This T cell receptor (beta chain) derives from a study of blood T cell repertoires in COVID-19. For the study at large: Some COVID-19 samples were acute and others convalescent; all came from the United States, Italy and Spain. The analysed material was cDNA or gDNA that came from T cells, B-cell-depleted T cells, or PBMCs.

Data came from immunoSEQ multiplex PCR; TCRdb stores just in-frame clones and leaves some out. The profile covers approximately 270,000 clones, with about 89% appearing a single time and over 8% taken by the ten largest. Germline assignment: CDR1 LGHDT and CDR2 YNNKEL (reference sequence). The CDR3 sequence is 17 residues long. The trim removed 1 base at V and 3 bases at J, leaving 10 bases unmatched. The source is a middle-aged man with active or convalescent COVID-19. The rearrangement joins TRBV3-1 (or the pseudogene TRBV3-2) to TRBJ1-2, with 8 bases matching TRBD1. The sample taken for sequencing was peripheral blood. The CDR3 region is CASSQVGRGRMDYGYTF. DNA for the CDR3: TGTGCCAGCAGCCAAGTGGGCAGGGGGCGAATGGACTATGGCTACACCTTC.